Below are 8 T cell receptor beta chains sequenced from a single sample in a study of naive and memory T cell subsets. Two oligonucleotides, mixed equimolar, formed the beta constant-region primer covering TRBC1 and TRBC2. The ligated cDNA underwent four PCR rounds using SP2 and nested alpha and beta constant-region primers. MiXCR, run by TCRdb on the UMI-ligation and nested PCR reads, gives a single entry per CDR3 protein. The data show 130,000 or so distinct CDR3 sequences, with 36% seen just once and 0.9% held by the top ten. Sequenced sample: central memory CD4+ T cells from blood. Receptors originate from a human donor in good health.

This chain uses TRBV12-3 or TRBV12-4 with TRBJ1-6; 7 nucleotides align to TRBD1. The V gene end was trimmed by 2 bases and the J gene end by 8 bases; junction bases not matched to a gene: 3. The CDR3 is 14 residues long. CDR3 bases: TGTGCCAGCAGTTTATCAGGGGGGGATTCACCCCTCCACTTT. It is translated as CASSLSGGDSPLHF.

In its sample, this clonotype was seen a few times. This rearrangement joins TRBV28 to TRBJ1-2, with 7 bases that match TRBD1. Germline V gene lookup returns CDR1 MDHEN and CDR2 SYDVKM. The CDR3 length is 13 residues. After removal of 11 bases from V and 4 bases from J, the junction contained 10 bases not matched to a gene. CDR3 nucleotide sequence: TGTGCCTCCCAGACAGGGAGTATCTATGGCTACACCTTC. It specifies CASQTGSIYGYTF.

The chain employs TRBV7-6 and TRBJ1-5; tentative D call: TRBD1 (5 bases). The V gene lost 1 base and the J gene lost 6 bases, with 13 bases spanning the gap. In germline, CDR1 is SGHVS, CDR2 FNYEAQ. The CDR3 totals 15 residues. The CDR3 coding sequence is TGTGCCAGCAGCTTAGAGCCAGGGAACGGTCAGCCCCAGCATTTT. Amino acids: CASSLEPGNGQPQHF.

This clonotype was observed a few times. V usage is TRBV5-1 and J usage is TRBJ2-6, with D possibly being TRBD1 (6 bases). Trimming shortened V by 0 bases and J by 2 bases, and 12 bases separated the two germline ends. This CDR3 is 17 amino acids long. Per the germline V gene, CDR1 is SGHRS and CDR2 is YFSETQ. The CDR3 region has the DNA TGCGCCAGCAGCTTGGGACAGGTCATTACTGGGGCCAACGTCCTGACTTTC. It codes for CASSLGQVITGANVLTF.

The rearrangement uses TRBV25-1 and TRBJ2-2; either TRBD1 or TRBD2 may fit D (5 bases each). CDR3 length equals 11 residues. The V end lost 8 bases, the J end lost 9 bases, and 10 bases lay between the germline ends. Germline V lookup: CDR1 MGHDK, CDR2 SYGVNS. The CDR3 sequence is CASSGTWELFF. Here the CDR3 DNA reads TGTGCCAGCTCAGGGACGTGGGAGCTGTTTTTT.

The chain employs TRBV28 and TRBJ2-7; tentative D call: TRBD2 (6 bases). The ends were cut back, 4 bases at V and 0 bases at J, with 22 bases in the middle. Germline V CDR1 and CDR2: MDHEN, SYDVKM. The CDR3 length is 18 residues. CDR3 in DNA: TGTGCCAGCAGTTCCCCTGGTCTCCATGGGAGGCACTCCTACGAGCAGTACTTC. This gives the protein CASSSPGLHGRHSYEQYF. Based on the CDR3 plus reference TRBV28 and TRBJ2-7, the full variable domain is DVKVTQSSRYLVKRTGEKVFLECVQDMDHENMFWYRQDPGLGLRLIYFSYDVKMKEKGDIPEGYSVSREKKERFSLILESASTNQTSMYLCASSSPGLHGRHSYEQYFGPGTRLTVT.

This clonotype was detected a few times. The chain recombines TRBV6-5 with TRBJ1-4; 10 nucleotides line up with TRBD1. This CDR3 has 15 residues. CDR1 is MNHEY and CDR2 is SVGAGI in the germline V gene. Unmatched junction bases numbered 5, after V lost 4 bases and J lost 6 bases. CDR3 in DNA: TGTGCCAGCAGTTTCGCCGGGACAGGGGATGAAAAACTGTTTTTT. This codes for CASSFAGTGDEKLFF.

V is TRBV20-1 and J is TRBJ2-3; TRBD2 aligns across 7 bases. CDR1 is DFQATT, CDR2 SNEGSKA, per germline (reference sequence). Losses at the gene ends were 5 bases for V and 2 bases for J; bases not matched to a gene: 4. This CDR3 has 13 residues. CDR3 sequence reads: CSADKRDTDTQYF. The CDR3 DNA reads TGCAGTGCTGACAAGCGGGACACAGATACGCAGTATTTT.